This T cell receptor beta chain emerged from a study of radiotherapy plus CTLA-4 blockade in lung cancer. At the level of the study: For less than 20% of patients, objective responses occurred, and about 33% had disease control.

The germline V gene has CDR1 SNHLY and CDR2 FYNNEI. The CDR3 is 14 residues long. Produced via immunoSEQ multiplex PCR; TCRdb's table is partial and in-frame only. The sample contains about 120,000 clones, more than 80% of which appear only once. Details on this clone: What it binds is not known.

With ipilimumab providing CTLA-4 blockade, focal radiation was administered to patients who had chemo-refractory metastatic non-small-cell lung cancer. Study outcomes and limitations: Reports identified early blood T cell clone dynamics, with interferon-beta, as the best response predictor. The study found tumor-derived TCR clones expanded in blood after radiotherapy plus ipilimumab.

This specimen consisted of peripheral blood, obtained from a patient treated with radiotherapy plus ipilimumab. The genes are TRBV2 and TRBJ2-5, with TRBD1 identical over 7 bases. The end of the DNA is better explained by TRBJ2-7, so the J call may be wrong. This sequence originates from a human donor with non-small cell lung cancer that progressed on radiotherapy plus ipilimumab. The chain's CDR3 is CASRYRGLTYEQYF. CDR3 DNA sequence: TGTGCCAGCAGATACAGGGGCCTCACCTACGAGCAGTACTTC.